These 31 T cell receptor beta chains were sequenced from one sample in a study of PD-L1 blockade in urothelial cancer. Time point meaning: pretreatment peripheral blood. Sequenced by immunoSEQ multiplex PCR; TCRdb stores in-frame clones only, minus some. The sample includes about 45,000 clones, around nine tenths seen only once; the top ten take roughly 25%. Sequences were derived from PBMCs, sampled around atezolizumab (anti-PD-L1) treatment. The receptor source for this set is a donor aged 40 or over with urothelial cancer.

The genes are TRBV4-1 and TRBJ1-5; D is unresolved. CDR3 size: 18 residues. Germline CDR1 and CDR2: MGHRA and YSYEKL. The V end lost 0 bases, the J end lost 0 bases, and 15 bases lay between the germline ends. The CDR3 sequence: CASSQDAGQPYSNQPQHF. In DNA, the CDR3 is TGCGCCAGCAGCCAAGATGCGGGTCAGCCTTATAGCAATCAGCCCCAGCATTTT.

The chain carries TRBV5-4 and TRBJ2-3, with 13 bases that match TRBD2. Germline V CDR1 and CDR2: SGHNT, YYREEE (reference sequence). The CDR3 is 14 amino acids. V shed 9 bases, J shed 3 bases, and the junction held 4 bases outside the gene matches. For the CDR3, the DNA is TGTGCCACGACGGGACTAGCGGGAACAGATACGCAGTATTTT. Amino acid sequence: CATTGLAGTDTQYF. The variable domain in full, with the rest retrieved from reference TRBV5-4 and TRBJ2-3, is ETGVTQSPTHLIKTRGQQVTLRCSSQSGHNTVSWYQQALGQGPQFIFQYYREEENGRGNFPPRFSGLQFPNYSSELNVNALELDDSALYLCATTGLAGTDTQYFGPGTRLTVL.

This chain uses TRBV12-5 with TRBJ2-3, with 9 bases lining up with TRBD2. V lost 6 bases to trimming and J lost 1 base; unmatched junction nucleotides: 5. The CDR3 spans 15 residues. Germline CDR1 is LGHNT and CDR2 is FRNRAP. The CDR3 DNA reads TGTGCTAGTGGCCCCGGACTAGCGCGCACAGATACGCAGTATTTT. It translates to CASGPGLARTDTQYF.

The CDR3 nucleotides read TGTGCCAGCAGCCGCCCCTACGGTGGCGGGGGCTACGAGCAGTACTTC. Encoded protein: CASSRPYGGGGYEQYF. This sequence joins TRBV14 and TRBJ2-7; 7 bases match TRBD2. This CDR3 has 16 residues. V shed 4 bases and J 3 bases; nucleotides not matched to a gene: 12. Germline CDR1 is SGHDN and CDR2 is FVKESK. The full variable domain, in which reference TRBV14 and TRBJ2-7 provide the parts outside the CDR3, is EAGVTQFPSHSVIEKGQTVTLRCDPISGHDNLYWYRRVMGKEIKFLLHFVKESKQDESGMPNNRFLAERTGGTYSTLKVQPAELEDSGVYFCASSRPYGGGGYEQYFGPGTRLTVT.

This clone was counted only a few times. The J gene is TRBJ1-3, the V gene TRBV19, with D unclear. Germline CDR1 reads LNHDA; CDR2 reads SQIVND (reference sequence). The CDR3 length is 16 residues. The germline V and J ends were trimmed by 5 bases and 4 bases, with 18 bases remaining between them. The chain's CDR3 is CASSSQAPAGGNTIYF. In nucleotides, the CDR3 is TGTGCCAGTAGTTCCCAGGCACCGGCTGGAGGAAACACCATATATTTT.

V gene TRBV18 combines with J gene TRBJ2-7; tentative D call: TRBD1 (6 bases). Germline V lookup: CDR1 KGHSH, CDR2 LQKENI. This CDR3 is 13 amino acids long. Trimming cost V 2 bases and J 6 bases, with 11 bases left between them. CDR3 sequence (DNA): TGTGCCAGCTCACCAGACAGGTTTGGCGAGCAGTACTTC. It translates to CASSPDRFGEQYF.

The chain has TRBV5-6 and TRBJ2-6, with D possibly TRBD1 on 6 matching bases. Trimming pared 2 bases from V and 1 base from J, leaving 7 bases between. The CDR3 consists of 15 residues. Per the germline V gene, CDR1 is SGHDT and CDR2 is YYEEEE. CDR3 region: CASSFTGSGANVLTF. In DNA form, the CDR3 reads TGTGCCAGCAGCTTTACAGGGTCTGGGGCCAACGTCCTGACTTTC.

V usage is TRBV19 and J usage is TRBJ2-1; 13 bases fit TRBD2. The ends lost 5 bases at V and 4 bases at J; junction bases unmatched: 8. This CDR3 has 17 amino acids. CDR1 is LNHDA and CDR2 is SQIVND in the germline V gene (reference sequence). CDR3 in DNA: TGTGCCAGTAGTCCCTCCGGGACTAGCGGGGCTTACAATGAGCAGTTCTTC. Encoded protein: CASSPSGTSGAYNEQFF. The whole variable domain, remainder taken from reference TRBV19 and TRBJ2-1, is DGGITQSPKYLFRKEGQNVTLSCEQNLNHDAMYWYRQDPGQGLRLIYYSQIVNDFQKGDIAEGYSVSREKKESFPLTVTSAQKNPTAFYLCASSPSGTSGAYNEQFFGPGTRLTVL.

This sequence joins TRBV11-3 and TRBJ1-5, with unresolved D. Germline CDR1 reads SGHNT; CDR2 reads YENEEA. This CDR3 is built from 14 residues. V was trimmed by 5 bases and J by 5 bases, leaving 13 bases between them. The CDR3 sequence: CASSPRGWDQPQHF. CDR3 sequence (DNA): TGTGCCAGCAGCCCCCGGGGTTGGGATCAGCCCCAGCATTTT.

This clone has at least ten counts. V and J are TRBV27 and TRBJ2-7; TRBD2 aligns across 11 bases. The length of the CDR3 is 14 residues. J lost 5 bases, V lost 4 bases, and 4 bases had no gene match. The germline V gene encodes CDR1 MNHEY and CDR2 SMNVEV (reference sequence). In DNA, the CDR3 is TGTGCCAGCAGTTCAATGGGACTAGCGGACGAGCAGTACTTC. Amino acids: CASSSMGLADEQYF.

This chain connects TRBV4-3 to TRBJ2-5, with 7 positions matching TRBD2. The trim removed 4 bases at V and 1 base at J, leaving 0 bases unmatched. CDR3 size: 13 residues. CDR1 and CDR2 (germline): LGHNA, YSLEER. The CDR3 region is CASSPGGQETQYF. Here the CDR3 DNA reads TGCGCCAGCAGCCCGGGGGGCCAAGAGACCCAGTACTTC.

V usage is TRBV5-1 and J usage is TRBJ2-1; D may be TRBD2 (6 bases). Germline V gives CDR1 SGHRS, CDR2 YFSETQ. Deletions cut 0 bases from V and 10 bases from J, with 17 bases between. The CDR3 length is 15 residues. CDR3 nucleotide sequence: TGCGCCAGCAGCTTGGGCGGGACCGACCCGGTAGAGCAGTTCTTC. This sequence encodes CASSLGGTDPVEQFF.

CDR3 DNA sequence: TGTGCCAGCAGCGTAGGGGGGCGGGAGGTTGGGTCTGGTGAGCAGTTCTTC. Translating gives CASSVGGREVGSGEQFF. V is TRBV9 and J is TRBJ2-1; TRBD2 matches at 8 bases. From germline, CDR1 is SGDLS and CDR2 YYNGEE. The V segment lost 0 bases and the J segment 9 bases; nucleotides outside the gene matches: 14. The CDR3 covers 17 residues.

The rearrangement joins TRBV2 to TRBJ2-2; 7 bases are shared with TRBD1. The CDR3 runs 14 residues. Germline CDR1 and CDR2: SNHLY and FYNNEI. Trimming took 7 bases from V and 0 from J; bases not matched to a gene: 2. The CDR3 nucleotides are TGTGCCAGCACGGGACAGCCGAACACCGGGGAGCTGTTTTTT. Translation gives CASTGQPNTGELFF.

The chain uses TRBV2 and TRBJ1-1; D may be TRBD1 (5 bases). CDR3 length: 13 amino acids. Trimming took 6 bases from V and 4 from J, leaving 12 bases between them. The germline V gene has CDR1 SNHLY and CDR2 FYNNEI. As DNA, the CDR3 is TGTGCCAGCAGGGCGGCAGGGCCCACTGAAGCTTTCTTT. This sequence encodes CASRAAGPTEAFF.

The chain combines TRBV11-1 with TRBJ2-1; possibly TRBD2 for D (5 bases). The CDR3 sequence is 16 residues long. Germline-derived CDR1 and CDR2 are SGHAT and FQDESV (reference sequence). V was trimmed by 5 bases and J by 0 bases, leaving 14 bases between them. The CDR3 loop reads CASSGLGVSSYNEQFF. CDR3 coding DNA: TGTGCCAGCAGCGGGCTCGGGGTCAGCTCCTACAATGAGCAGTTCTTC. Variable domain in full (rest from reference TRBV11-1 and TRBJ2-1): EAEVAQSPRYKITEKSQAVAFWCDPISGHATLYWYRQILGQGPELLVQFQDESVVDDSQLPKDRFSAERLKGVDSTLKIQPAELGDSAMYLCASSGLGVSSYNEQFFGPGTRLTVL.

V is TRBV11-3 and J is TRBJ2-3, with D tentatively TRBD2 (6 bases). Germline V CDR1 and CDR2: SGHNT, YENEEA. The CDR3 loop spans 16 amino acids. V was shortened by 3 bases and J by 2 bases, with 15 bases between the two germline ends. The CDR3 sequence is CASSFSLEGPTDTQYF. As DNA, the CDR3 is TGTGCCAGCAGCTTTAGCTTGGAGGGCCCCACAGATACGCAGTATTTT. Drawing the rest from reference TRBV11-3 and TRBJ2-3, the complete variable domain is EAGVVQSPRYKIIEKKQPVAFWCNPISGHNTLYWYLQNLGQGPELLIRYENEEAVDDSQLPKDRFSAERLKGVDSTLKIQPAELGDSAVYLCASSFSLEGPTDTQYFGPGTRLTVL.

This sequence joins TRBV9 and TRBJ2-1; the match to TRBD2 covers 11 bases. The CDR3 runs to 16 residues. J was trimmed by 6 bases and V by 4 bases; bases with no gene match: 9. Germline V gene sequence: CDR1 SGDLS, CDR2 YYNGEE. The DNA for the CDR3 is TGTGCCAGCAGCTCGCCCCTAGCGGGAGGCCGCAATGAGCAGTTCTTC. It codes for CASSSPLAGGRNEQFF.

This chain's CDR3 is CASSAGTSGSPPYNEQFF. The CDR3 region has the DNA TGTGCCAGCAGCGCCGGGACTAGCGGGAGCCCCCCCTACAATGAGCAGTTCTTC. The genes are TRBV9 and TRBJ2-1; 14 nucleotides match TRBD2. Trimming at V came to 3 bases and at J to 2 bases, leaving 7 bases not matched to a gene. This CDR3 is 18 amino acids long. CDR1 SGDLS and CDR2 YYNGEE come from the germline V gene. The whole variable domain, filled in from reference TRBV9 and TRBJ2-1, reads DSGVTQTPKHLITATGQRVTLRCSPRSGDLSVYWYQQSLDQGLQFLIQYYNGEERAKGNILERFSAQQFPDLHSELNLSSLELGDSALYFCASSAGTSGSPPYNEQFFGPGTRLTVL.

This clone showed up just a few times. V is TRBV18 and J is TRBJ1-1; TRBD1 agrees at 9 bases. This CDR3 comprises 13 residues. CDR1 and CDR2 (germline): KGHSH, LQKENI. V trimming: 4 bases; J trimming: 3 bases; junction bases outside the gene matches: 0. The CDR3 is CASSRQGDTEAFF. CDR3 DNA sequence: TGTGCCAGCTCACGACAGGGGGACACTGAAGCTTTCTTT.

There are a few counts of this clone. The V call is TRBV9, the J call TRBJ1-1; no definite D call. CDR1 SGDLS and CDR2 YYNGEE come from the germline V gene. This CDR3 has 13 amino acids. V gave up 3 bases and J gave up 5 bases, with 11 bases separating them. The CDR3: CASSAEVRTEAFF. For the CDR3, the DNA is TGTGCCAGCAGCGCAGAGGTCCGGACTGAAGCTTTCTTT.

The chain uses TRBV11-2 and TRBJ1-4, with D perhaps TRBD1 (6 bases). Trimming shortened V by 2 bases and J by 13 bases, and 14 bases separated the two germline ends. Germline values: CDR1 SGHAT, CDR2 FQNNGV. The CDR3 length is 13 residues. The CDR3 sequence: CASSLRDTGSLFF. As DNA, the CDR3 is TGTGCCAGCAGCTTACGAGATACAGGGTCACTGTTTTTT. The full variable domain, with the rest looked up from reference TRBV11-2 and TRBJ1-4, is EAGVAQSPRYKIIEKRQSVAFWCNPISGHATLYWYQQILGQGPKLLIQFQNNGVVDDSQLPKDRFSAERLKGVDSTLKIQPAKLEDSAVYLCASSLRDTGSLFFGSGTQLSVL.

This chain connects TRBV10-1 to TRBJ2-5; 10 positions match TRBD2. Losses at the gene ends were 10 bases for V and 2 bases for J; bases not matched to a gene: 16. This CDR3 is 17 amino acids long. Per germline, CDR1 WNHNN and CDR2 SYGVQD (reference sequence). Here the CDR3 DNA reads TGCGCCACGATCCCCAAAGGGGTAGCGGGAGGACAAGAGACCCAGTACTTC. Residues: CATIPKGVAGGQETQYF.

CDR3 nucleotides: TGTGCCAGCAGTTTATTCTCCAGCGGGAGGAATGAGCAGTTCTTC. It encodes CASSLFSSGRNEQFF. The chain employs TRBV28 and TRBJ2-1; TRBD2 matches at 9 bases. V lost 1 base to trimming and J lost 7 bases; unmatched junction nucleotides: 5. The CDR3 consists of 15 residues. Germline assignment: CDR1 MDHEN and CDR2 SYDVKM.

V is TRBV6-6 and J is TRBJ2-1; 9 bases agree with TRBD2. CDR1 is MNHNY, CDR2 SVGAGI, per germline (reference sequence). The junction had 3 bases not matched to a gene; V was cut back by 6 bases and J by 3 bases. The CDR3 is 14 amino acids. CDR3 bases: TGTGCCAGCAGGCCAGCGGGGGGCTACAATGAGCAGTTCTTC. Translating it yields CASRPAGGYNEQFF.

This chain connects TRBV28 to TRBJ1-1; D is perhaps TRBD1 (5 bases). CDR1 is MDHEN and CDR2 is SYDVKM in the germline V gene. The CDR3 has 17 residues. V dropped 3 bases and J dropped 1 base, with 18 bases sitting between them. The CDR3 DNA follows: TGTGCCAGCAGTTTCGGCCCGCCACACAGGTCGAACACTGAAGCTTTCTTT. This sequence encodes CASSFGPPHRSNTEAFF. Supplemented by reference TRBV28 and TRBJ1-1, the full variable domain reads DVKVTQSSRYLVKRTGEKVFLECVQDMDHENMFWYRQDPGLGLRLIYFSYDVKMKEKGDIPEGYSVSREKKERFSLILESASTNQTSMYLCASSFGPPHRSNTEAFFGQGTRLTVV.

The CDR3 nucleotides read TGTGCCAGCAGTTTATCGGCCTACAGGGACGAGCAGTACTTC. Its protein product is CASSLSAYRDEQYF. V usage is TRBV27 and J usage is TRBJ2-7; possible D gene TRBD1, 6 bases. CDR1 and CDR2 (germline): MNHEY, SMNVEV (reference sequence). This CDR3 is built from 14 residues. Trimming removed 0 bases at V and 5 bases at J, with 11 bases between.

The chain links TRBV4-1 to TRBJ1-2; D is unresolved. The CDR3 consists of 16 residues. Germline values: CDR1 MGHRA, CDR2 YSYEKL. Trimming stripped 4 bases from V and 4 bases from J, with 19 bases between. The DNA for the CDR3 is TGCGCCAGCAGCCTCCGCCCCGAGCTGGCTAGCTATGGCTACACCTTC. Its protein is CASSLRPELASYGYTF.

The J gene is TRBJ2-3, the V gene TRBV7-2, with 8 bases that match TRBD1. V shed 5 bases and J 2 bases; nucleotides not matched to a gene: 9. Germline loops: CDR1 SGHTA, CDR2 FQGNSA. The CDR3 covers 16 residues. CDR3 in DNA: TGTGCCAGCAGCGAGCGACAGGGGAGATTCACAGATACGCAGTATTTT. Amino acids: CASSERQGRFTDTQYF.

This clone has only one observation. This chain uses TRBV21-1 with TRBJ1-1; the DNA was not used to check the table's D call, TRBD1. TRBV21-1 is given as a pseudogene. The CDR3 has 24 amino acids. The chain's CDR3 is CASSKRAGTGGLFGPKGMNTEAFF. CDR3 sequence (DNA): TGTGCCAGCAGCAAACGAGCCGGGACAGGGGGCCTATTTGGGCCGAAGGGAATGAACACTGAAGCTTTCTTT.

The chain employs TRBV2 and TRBJ2-7, with 10 nucleotides matching TRBD2. CDR1 is SNHLY and CDR2 is FYNNEI in the germline V gene. The CDR3 has 15 residues. Losses at the gene ends were 5 bases for V and 6 bases for J; bases not matched to a gene: 10. The CDR3 region is CASSTRSGRVSEQYF. CDR3 nucleotide sequence: TGTGCCAGCAGTACCCGCAGCGGGAGGGTCAGCGAGCAGTACTTC.